Shown below are 27 T cell receptor beta chains from a single sample sequenced in a study of CD4 T cells in relation to SARS-CoV-2 and coronaviruses. Repertoires were generated with immunoSEQ multiplex PCR, while TCRdb's copy carries only in-frame clones and drops some. The data hold about 68,000 clones, with 85% to 95% observed a single time. The unexposed donors gave CD4+ T cells in about 2011-2018, prior to COVID-19. The sequenced sample consisted of naive CD4+ T cells from PBMCs. Specified subset: naive CD4+ T cells isolated by negative enrichment. The receptor set was obtained from a human donor in good health.

V usage is TRBV6-5 and J usage is TRBJ2-7, with a weak D call TRBD1 (6 bases). V was trimmed by 9 bases and J by 0 bases, leaving 15 bases between them. The germline V gene encodes CDR1 MNHEY and CDR2 SVGAGI. This CDR3 spans 14 amino acids. Written as DNA, the CDR3 is TGTGCCAGGGGGAGACAGGATTTCTCCTACGAGCAGTACTTC. Amino acids: CARGRQDFSYEQYF.

The chain carries TRBV10-3 and TRBJ2-1; 9 bases line up with TRBD1. The CDR3 is 15 amino acids. V dropped 6 bases and J dropped 5; count of bases not matched to a gene: 8. The germline CDR1 and CDR2 sequences are ENHRY and SYGVKD. The CDR3 nucleotides are TGTGCCATCAGATCAGGGACAGGGAGGGACAATGAGCAGTTCTTC. Encoded protein: CAIRSGTGRDNEQFF.

The chain carries TRBV13 and TRBJ2-7, with D unresolved. Trimming shortened V by 5 bases and J by 6 bases, and 8 bases separated the two germline ends. The germline V gene encodes CDR1 PRHDT and CDR2 FYEKMQ (reference sequence). This CDR3 has 11 amino acids. The CDR3 bases are TGTGCCAGCAGCCATAGACTCGAGCAGTACTTC. Its translation: CASSHRLEQYF.

The rearrangement uses TRBV5-1 and TRBJ1-2; D remains ambiguous. The CDR3 totals 15 residues. The V gene lost 5 bases and the J gene lost 3 bases, with 17 bases spanning the gap. Germline V gene data show CDR1 as SGHRS and CDR2 as YFSETQ. This CDR3 is CASRPTPETDYGYTF. The CDR3, as DNA: TGCGCCAGCAGGCCAACCCCCGAGACGGACTATGGCTACACCTTC.

This chain joins TRBV18 and TRBJ2-1; TRBD2 might be the D (7 bases). CDR1 and CDR2 (germline): KGHSH, LQKENI. The CDR3 is made up of 15 amino acids. The germline V and J ends were trimmed by 6 bases and 7 bases, with 19 bases remaining between them. DNA of the CDR3: TGTGCCAGCTCCCTCCCAGGGGCGGGAGAGAATGAGCAGTTCTTC. Translation: CASSLPGAGENEQFF.

This chain connects TRBV5-1 to TRBJ2-7, with 8 bases aligning to TRBD1. Germline V gives CDR1 SGHRS, CDR2 YFSETQ. This CDR3 region has 14 residues. The V and J ends lost 2 bases and 3 bases, in that order; junction bases with no gene match: 4. This CDR3 is CASSLLGQGYEQYF. DNA for the CDR3: TGCGCCAGCAGCTTACTTGGACAGGGCTACGAGCAGTACTTC. The full variable domain, with the rest looked up from reference TRBV5-1 and TRBJ2-7, is KAGVTQTPRYLIKTRGQQVTLSCSPISGHRSVSWYQQTPGQGLQFLFEYFSETQRNKGNFPGRFSGRQFSNSRSEMNVSTLELGDSALYLCASSLLGQGYEQYFGPGTRLTVT.

The chain recombines TRBV30 with TRBJ1-4, with D hard to call. Trimming removed 4 bases from V and 7 bases from J, with 10 bases in between. Germline V lookup: CDR1 GTSNPN, CDR2 SVGIG (reference sequence). This CDR3 contains 12 residues. Here the CDR3 reads CAWTGEGEKLFF. CDR3 coding DNA: TGTGCCTGGACGGGCGAGGGTGAAAAACTGTTTTTT.

This clone was detected only a few times. This rearrangement joins TRBV3-1 (or the pseudogene TRBV3-2) to TRBJ1-3; D is perhaps TRBD1 (6 bases). The germline V and J ends were trimmed by 3 bases and 1 base, with 10 bases remaining between them. Germline CDR1 and CDR2: LGHDT and YNNKEL (reference sequence). The CDR3 loop spans 15 amino acids. The CDR3, as DNA: TGTGCCAGCAGCCAGCACAGGGATTCTGGAAACACCATATATTTT. It yields the protein CASSQHRDSGNTIYF.

The CDR3 sequence is CASLRLGLNTEAFF. Written as DNA, the CDR3 is TGTGCCAGTCTTAGACTTGGGTTGAACACTGAAGCTTTCTTT. V gene TRBV19 combines with J gene TRBJ1-1, with no clear D. In germline, CDR1 is LNHDA, CDR2 SQIVND (reference sequence). This CDR3 has 14 amino acids. V was trimmed by 8 bases and J by 0 bases, leaving 13 bases between them.

The chain combines TRBV7-2 with TRBJ1-1; possible D gene TRBD1, 5 bases. The CDR3 runs 14 residues. Germline CDR1 and CDR2: SGHTA and FQGNSA. The germline V and J ends were trimmed by 4 bases and 1 base, with 10 bases remaining between them. The CDR3 coding sequence is TGTGCCAGCAGCTCTGGTAGGGGGAACACTGAAGCTTTCTTT. This translates into CASSSGRGNTEAFF.

The V gene is TRBV27, the J gene TRBJ1-2; TRBD1 is a possible D gene (6 bases). Germline V gene data show CDR1 as MNHEY and CDR2 as SMNVEV (reference sequence). The CDR3 runs 14 residues. V was shortened by 6 bases and J by 4 bases, with 15 bases between the two germline ends. CDR3 sequence (DNA): TGTGCCAGCAGACCTTTGGACAGTCCCTATGGCTACACCTTC. This encodes CASRPLDSPYGYTF.

The genes are TRBV7-9 and TRBJ2-7; no reliable D call. Trimming left V 4 bases short and J 2 bases short, with 15 bases between. This CDR3 contains 15 residues. Germline lookup yields CDR1 SEHNR and CDR2 FQNEAQ (reference sequence). The CDR3, as DNA: TGTGCCAGCAGCTCGGTTGGGCAGAGCGCCTACGAGCAGTACTTC. It codes for CASSSVGQSAYEQYF.

This clone was detected only once. The genes are TRBV11-2 and TRBJ2-7, with D perhaps matching TRBD2 (5 bases). The CDR3 consists of 12 residues. Germline assignment: CDR1 SGHAT and CDR2 FQNNGV. Trimming stripped 4 bases from V and 6 bases from J, with 10 bases between. The CDR3 sequence: CASSSQRAEQYF. CDR3 nucleotides: TGTGCCAGCAGCTCCCAGAGGGCCGAGCAGTACTTC.

This rearrangement joins TRBV15 to TRBJ2-5; TRBD2 matches 7 bases. CDR3 length: 14 amino acids. The ends lost 1 base at V and 4 bases at J; junction bases unmatched: 3. Looked up from germline, CDR1 is LNHNV and CDR2 is YYDKDF (reference sequence). Here the CDR3 reads CATSRGSGGETQYF. In nucleotides, the CDR3 is TGTGCCACCAGCAGAGGCTCGGGGGGAGAGACCCAGTACTTC.

V is TRBV7-9 and J is TRBJ2-6; D is possibly TRBD2 (5 bases). The CDR3 sequence is 17 residues long. Germline-derived CDR1 and CDR2 are SEHNR and FQNEAQ (reference sequence). V was cut by 2 bases and J by 0 bases, with 11 bases left in between. CDR3: CASSLRDWVSGANVLTF. As DNA, the CDR3 is TGTGCCAGCAGCTTACGGGATTGGGTCTCTGGGGCCAACGTCCTGACTTTC.

The chain carries TRBV28 and TRBJ2-6, with TRBD2 as a possible D gene (7 bases). This CDR3 region has 16 residues. The germline V gene encodes CDR1 MDHEN and CDR2 SYDVKM. Trimming left V 7 bases short and J 0 bases short, with 13 bases between. CDR3 sequence: CASKGGGNSGANVLTF. CDR3 nucleotides: TGTGCCAGCAAAGGGGGGGGTAACTCTGGGGCCAACGTCCTGACTTTC.

This sequence joins TRBV5-1 and TRBJ1-4; 10 nucleotides align to TRBD1. The CDR3 consists of 14 residues. The V segment lost 4 bases and the J segment 8 bases; nucleotides outside the gene matches: 5. Germline CDR1 is SGHRS and CDR2 is YFSETQ. The CDR3 DNA is TGCGCCAGCAGCCAGACAGGGGGCGAAGAAAAACTGTTTTTT. This gives the protein CASSQTGGEEKLFF.

The rearrangement joins TRBV3-1 (or the pseudogene TRBV3-2) to TRBJ2-1; D gene unclear. Germline V gene lookup returns CDR1 LGHDT and CDR2 YNNKEL (reference sequence). The CDR3 has 11 residues. Trimming removed 5 bases at V and 9 bases at J, with 8 bases between. This chain's CDR3 is CASSGTGEQFF. The CDR3 DNA follows: TGTGCCAGCAGCGGTACGGGTGAGCAGTTCTTC.

This clone was seen only once. J is TRBJ1-3 and V is TRBV18; 9 positions match TRBD1. The CDR3 has 16 amino acids. The junction had 6 bases not matched to a gene; V was cut back by 5 bases and J by 1 base. From germline, CDR1 is KGHSH and CDR2 LQKENI. CDR3 DNA sequence: TGTGCCAGCTCAACGGGACAGGGCAAATCTGGAAACACCATATATTTT. Translated: CASSTGQGKSGNTIYF.

The CDR3 is CASSSPRADTQYF. In DNA form, the CDR3 reads TGTGCCAGCAGCTCCCCGAGGGCAGATACGCAGTATTTT. The chain uses TRBV11-2 and TRBJ2-3; D perhaps matches TRBD2 (5 bases). The V and J ends lost 4 bases and 4 bases respectively, with 9 bases between them. Germline values: CDR1 SGHAT, CDR2 FQNNGV. This CDR3 region has 13 residues.

The J gene is TRBJ2-1, the V gene TRBV5-1; 9 positions match TRBD2. This CDR3 region has 15 residues. Germline-derived CDR1 and CDR2 are SGHRS and YFSETQ. V lost 3 bases, J lost 9 bases, and 10 bases stayed unmatched. The CDR3 sequence is CASSSNLAGKTEQFF. The CDR3 bases are TGCGCCAGCAGCTCCAACCTAGCGGGAAAGACTGAGCAGTTCTTC.

This sequence joins TRBV7-2 and TRBJ2-7; D perhaps matches TRBD1 (6 bases). The V gene lost 5 bases and the J gene lost 0 bases, with 14 bases spanning the gap. Germline V gene sequence: CDR1 SGHTA, CDR2 FQGNSA. The length of the CDR3 is 15 residues. CDR3 DNA sequence: TGTGCCAGCAGCCCACTACAGGGAAGCTCCTACGAGCAGTACTTC. Encoded protein: CASSPLQGSSYEQYF.

This chain connects TRBV12-3 or TRBV12-4 to TRBJ1-2, with TRBD1 matching over 7 bases. CDR3 length equals 13 residues. V was pared by 5 bases and J by 4 bases, with 4 bases of the junction left unmatched. The CDR3 sequence is CASSPQGSYGYTF. CDR3 DNA: TGTGCCAGCAGTCCACAGGGGAGCTATGGCTACACCTTC.

The chain is built from TRBV9 and TRBJ2-3; 8 bases are shared with TRBD1. The CDR3 spans 15 residues. Losses at the gene ends were 2 bases for V and 3 bases for J; bases not matched to a gene: 5. CDR1 SGDLS and CDR2 YYNGEE come from the germline V gene. CDR3 residues: CASSVGQGPTDTQYF. In DNA, the CDR3 is TGTGCCAGCAGCGTCGGACAGGGACCGACAGATACGCAGTATTTT. Together with reference TRBV9 and TRBJ2-3, the CDR3 gives the full variable domain: DSGVTQTPKHLITATGQRVTLRCSPRSGDLSVYWYQQSLDQGLQFLIQYYNGEERAKGNILERFSAQQFPDLHSELNLSSLELGDSALYFCASSVGQGPTDTQYFGPGTRLTVL.

The chain recombines TRBV6-5 with TRBJ2-7; 7 bases map to TRBD1. Germline V gene data show CDR1 as MNHEY and CDR2 as SVGAGI. This CDR3 region has 14 residues. J lost 1 base, V lost 6 bases, and 6 bases had no gene match. The CDR3 is CASSRGTASYEQYF. DNA for the CDR3: TGTGCCAGCAGCCGAGGGACAGCATCCTACGAGCAGTACTTC.

This rearrangement joins TRBV19 to TRBJ2-7, with 7 bases fitting TRBD1. In germline, CDR1 is LNHDA, CDR2 SQIVND (reference sequence). CDR3 size: 14 residues. Losses at the gene ends were 5 bases for V and 3 bases for J; bases not matched to a gene: 7. The CDR3 DNA reads TGTGCCAGTAGTCCTAAGACAGGGAGCTACGAGCAGTACTTC. Its protein is CASSPKTGSYEQYF.

The chain joins TRBV5-4 to TRBJ2-6, with D possibly matching TRBD2 (6 bases). The CDR3 is made up of 15 amino acids. V lost 4 bases and J lost 0, with 8 bases in between. Germline V gene lookup returns CDR1 SGHNT and CDR2 YYREEE (reference sequence). CDR3 residues: CASSHGGSGANVLTF. CDR3 nucleotides: TGTGCCAGCAGCCACGGGGGCTCTGGGGCCAACGTCCTGACTTTC.